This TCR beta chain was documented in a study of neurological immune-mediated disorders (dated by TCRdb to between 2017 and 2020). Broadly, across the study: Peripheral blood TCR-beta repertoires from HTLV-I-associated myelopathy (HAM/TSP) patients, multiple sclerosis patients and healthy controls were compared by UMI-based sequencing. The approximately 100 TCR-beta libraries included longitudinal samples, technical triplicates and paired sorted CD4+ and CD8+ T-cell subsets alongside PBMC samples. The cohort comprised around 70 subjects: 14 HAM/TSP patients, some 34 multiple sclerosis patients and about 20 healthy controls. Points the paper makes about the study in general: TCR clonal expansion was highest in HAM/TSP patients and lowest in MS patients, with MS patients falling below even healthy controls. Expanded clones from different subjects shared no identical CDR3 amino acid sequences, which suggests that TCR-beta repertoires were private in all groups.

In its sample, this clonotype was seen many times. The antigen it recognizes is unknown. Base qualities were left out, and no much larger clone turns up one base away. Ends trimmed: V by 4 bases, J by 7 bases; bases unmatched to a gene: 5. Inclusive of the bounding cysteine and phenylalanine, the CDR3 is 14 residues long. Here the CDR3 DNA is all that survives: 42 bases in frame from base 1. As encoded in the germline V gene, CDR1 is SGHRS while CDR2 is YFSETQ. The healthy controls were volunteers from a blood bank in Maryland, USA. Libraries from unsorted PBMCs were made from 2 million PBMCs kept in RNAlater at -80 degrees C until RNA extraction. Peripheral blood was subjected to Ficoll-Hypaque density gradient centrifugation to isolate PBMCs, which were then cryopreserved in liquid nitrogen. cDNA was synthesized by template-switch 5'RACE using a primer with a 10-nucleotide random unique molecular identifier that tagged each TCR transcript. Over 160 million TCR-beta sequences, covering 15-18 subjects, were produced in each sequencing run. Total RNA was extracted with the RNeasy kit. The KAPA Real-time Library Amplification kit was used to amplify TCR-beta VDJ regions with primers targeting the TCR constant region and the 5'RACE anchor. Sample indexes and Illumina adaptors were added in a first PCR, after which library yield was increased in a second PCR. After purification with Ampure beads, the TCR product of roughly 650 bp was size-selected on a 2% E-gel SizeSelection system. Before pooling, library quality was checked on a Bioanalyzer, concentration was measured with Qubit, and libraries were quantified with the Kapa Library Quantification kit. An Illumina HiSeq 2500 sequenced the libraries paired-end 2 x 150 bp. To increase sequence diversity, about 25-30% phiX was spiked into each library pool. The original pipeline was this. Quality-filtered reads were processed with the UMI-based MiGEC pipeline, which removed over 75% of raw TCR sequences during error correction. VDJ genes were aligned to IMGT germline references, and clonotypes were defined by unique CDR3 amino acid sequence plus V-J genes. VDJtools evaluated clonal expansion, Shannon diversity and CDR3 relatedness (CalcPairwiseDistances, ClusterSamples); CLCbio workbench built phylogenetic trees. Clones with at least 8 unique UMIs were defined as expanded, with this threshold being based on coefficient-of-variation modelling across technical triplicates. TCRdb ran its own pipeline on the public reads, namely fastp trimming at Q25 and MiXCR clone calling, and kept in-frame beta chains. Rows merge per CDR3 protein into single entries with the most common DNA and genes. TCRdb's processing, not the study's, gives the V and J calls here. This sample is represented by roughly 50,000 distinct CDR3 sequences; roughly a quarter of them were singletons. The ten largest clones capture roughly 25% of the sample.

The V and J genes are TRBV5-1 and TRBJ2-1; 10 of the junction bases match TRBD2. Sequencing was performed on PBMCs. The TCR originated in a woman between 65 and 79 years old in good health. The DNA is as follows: TGCGCCAGCAGCGGACTAGCGGCTCCTAATGAGCAGTTCTTC. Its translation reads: CASSGLAAPNEQFF.